This TCR beta chain originates from a study of T-cell memory formation after mild COVID-19. As for the study in general: TCR clusters largely stayed donor specific. Study-level results: Within pre-infection memory, some responding clones were found, suggesting cross-reactive memory joined. Mainly in CM and EM were contracting CD4+ clones; CD8+ were in EMRA.

TCR alpha and TCR beta cDNA libraries carrying sample barcodes and UMIs came from 5'RACE with constant-segment primers. TCRdb passed the 5' RACE reads through MiXCR, listing each CDR3 protein once. The sample shows hundreds of thousands of distinct CDR3 sequences, 15% to 20% of them seen only once. This CDR3 contains 12 residues. The germline V gene has CDR1 SQVTM and CDR2 ANQGSEA. J lost 5 bases, V lost 7 bases, and 2 bases had no gene match. About this clonotype: Its matching antigen is unknown.

This sequence originates from a man aged 18 to 35 who had mild COVID-19 (a few samples of this study predate the infection). Cell type and time point are not known. The rearrangement joins TRBV29-1 to TRBJ1-4, with 9 positions matching TRBD1. Sequencing used PBMCs or a T cell subset sorted from them (not recorded which). This CDR3 reads CSAGTGNEKLFF. For the CDR3, the DNA is TGCAGCGCCGGGACAGGGAATGAAAAACTGTTTTTT.